What follows describes a single T cell receptor (beta chain). This specimen belongs to a study of blood T cell repertoires in COVID-19. Libraries were prepared by immunoSEQ multiplex PCR; TCRdb keeps only in-frame clonotypes and omits some of them. Here the sample spans about 300,000 clones, over 80% being singletons. This CDR3 contains 12 residues. V gave up 6 bases and J gave up 12 bases; unmatched junction bases: 11. This TCR was recovered from a woman aged 40 to 50 who had recovered from COVID-19. Sequencing input: peripheral blood. The V call is TRBV12-3 or TRBV12-4, the J call TRBJ2-7; 7 bases agree with TRBD1. The CDR3, as DNA: TGTGCCAGCAGCCCGACCGAGGGGGCCTCGTACTTC. This gives the protein CASSPTEGASYF.